A single T cell receptor (beta chain) is shown here with its context. The antigen it recognizes is unknown. No base quality values were provided; no much bigger clone lies one nucleotide off. The data were obtained in a study of OX40 agonist ivuxolimab in advanced cancers. With regard to the full study: Ivuxolimab was an agonistic, fully human IgG2 monoclonal antibody directed against OX40 (CD134), a costimulatory receptor. Prior anti-PD-1, anti-PD-L1 or anti-CTLA-4 therapy was permitted, and checkpoint inhibitors had been received by roughly 40% of dose-escalation patients. Intravenous ivuxolimab was administered to patients every 2 weeks at six dose levels: 0.01, 0.1, 0.3, 1.5, 3 and 10 mg/kg. The purpose of peripheral TCRbeta sequencing was to test whether ivuxolimab changed TCR sequence diversity and led to clonal T-cell expansion. Partial responses occurred in three dose-escalation patients, of whom one had hepatocellular carcinoma and two had cutaneous melanoma. The dose-escalation cohort was over 70% male with a mean age of about 60 years, ranging from about 20 to 85. Of the approximately 50 dose-escalation patients, hepatocellular carcinoma was present in around 19, melanoma in around 15, renal cell carcinoma in 9 and head and neck cancer in 9. The monotherapy dose-escalation portion (N of about 49 patients) of the phase I ivuxolimab trial is reported in the paper. The research as a whole found: Which antigens the clonally expanded peripheral T cells were specific for was not determined. At doses of 0.1 to 3.0 mg/kg, clonal expansion of both CD4+ and CD8+ T cells in blood was seen between baseline and week 6. In the 0.1-3.0 mg/kg groups, partial responders had among the lowest normalized peripheral clonal expansion, particularly in CD8+ T cells. Low levels of normalized T-cell clonal expansion were also shown by some nonresponding patients. On average, CD8+ T cells showed more expanded clones than CD4+ T cells after ivuxolimab.

The germline V gene gives CDR1 as LGHNA and CDR2 as YNFKEQ. Inclusive of the bounding cysteine and phenylalanine, the CDR3 is 15 residues long. The entry retains the CDR3 DNA only, 45 bases that are in frame from base 1. Trimmed from V: 4 bases; trimmed from J: 7 bases; junction bases lacking a gene match: 8. Patients with a history of autoimmune disease or receiving systemic immunosuppression were excluded from the trial. Peripheral blood for TCR sequencing was collected from all dose cohorts at baseline, on cycle 4 day 1, and on cycle 7 day 1. The samples were drawn from a first-in-human, open-label, multicenter phase I dose-escalation trial of ivuxolimab. Adults with locally advanced or metastatic melanoma, renal cell carcinoma, hepatocellular carcinoma or head and neck squamous cell carcinoma were enrolled in the trial. Before TCR sequencing, CD4+ and CD8+ T cells were separately sorted from peripheral blood.

Genomic DNA was isolated from the sorted cells so that the TCRbeta CDR3 region could be sequenced. The immunoSEQ Assay was used to sequence the TCRbeta CDR3 regions. Here the immuneACCESS table is served through TCRdb, limited to in-frame sequences with V and J called. Missing clones are a known gap in these copies; in checked studies unresolved V genes cover under half, and the rest lacks a known reason. The sample table lists nearly 60,000 clones, over 80% of them with a count of one. Jointly, the top ten make up roughly 3.7% of the sample. This specimen was CD4+ or CD8+ T cells sorted from blood, taken in a trial of the OX40 agonist ivuxolimab. The TCR sequence derives from an adult with an advanced solid tumor such as melanoma, head and neck, liver or kidney cancer. The chain employs TRBV4-2 and TRBJ2-1, with TRBD1 identical over 9 junction bases. The base sequence is TGTGCCAGCAGCCTGGAGACAGGGGGTTTTAATGAGCAGTTCTTC. Translated, it reads CASSLETGGFNEQFF.